This TCR beta chain was documented in a study of cytomegalovirus exposure and HLA in healthy donors. Notes on the study in general: According to the study, about 180 TCR beta chains were cytomegalovirus-associated. In vitro, three CMV-associated chains proved specific for CMV antigens. A link between a missense DCLRE1C variant and TCR beta V- and J-gene trimming emerged from a later analysis.

This CDR3 comprises 17 residues. V lost 1 base and J lost 7; bases outside the gene matches: 6. Germline assignment: CDR1 SGHNT and CDR2 YENEEA. As regards this clone: Antigen: not known.

Primers: 60 Vbeta forward and 13 Jbeta reverse. The table came from immunoSEQ multiplex PCR; TCRdb's copy has only in-frame clones and leaves some out. The table has more than 55,000 clones, approximately 80% seen once. This receptor was obtained from a human donor in good health. The V gene is TRBV11-3, the J gene TRBJ2-1, with 14 bases fitting TRBD2. Sequencing used PBMCs. CDR3 residues: CASSLGGTSGSKNEQFF. The CDR3, as DNA: TGTGCCAGCAGCTTAGGGGGGACTAGCGGGAGTAAAAATGAGCAGTTCTTC.